The rows below give T cell receptor beta chains drawn from one sample of a study of T-cell reconstitution after alpha-beta-depleted transplantation in children. TCRdb fed the PCR reads into MiXCR, producing one record per CDR3 protein. The table lists some 200,000 distinct CDR3 sequences, roughly 6% of them singletons. The specimen comprised PBMCs, sampled before TCRalphabeta/CD19-depleted stem cell transplant. The receptors here all came from a girl less than two years old with combined immunodeficiency, due to receive a stem cell transplant. Both conserved end residues are part of each CDR3. Each record gives: J gene, D gene, clone size, V gene, CDR3 protein, CDR3 DNA. D genes are given only for firm matches. Only some rows state a clone size, as once, few, many or a class for expanded clones.

TRBJ2-1 TRBD2 many TRBV20-1 CSANSGRYEQFF TGCAGTGCTAATAGCGGGAGATATGAGCAGTTCTTC
TRBJ1-2 - many TRBV12-3/TRBV12-4 CASSLNRDVANYGYTF TGTGCCAGCAGTTTGAACAGGGATGTAGCTAACTATGGCTACACCTTC
TRBJ2-7 - many TRBV29-1 CSAQWSSYEQYF TGCAGCGCCCAATGGAGCTCCTACGAGCAGTACTTC
TRBJ2-3 - many TRBV4-3 CASSQHNYILADTQYF TGCGCCAGCAGCCAACACAATTACATTCTCGCAGATACGCAGTATTTT
TRBJ2-2 - many TRBV6-2/TRBV6-3 CASSYWVRSLMDSGELFF TGTGCCAGCAGTTATTGGGTGAGATCCCTCATGGACAGCGGGGAGCTGTTTTTT
TRBJ1-3 - - TRBV11-3 CASSLGGLSGNTIYF TGTGCCAGCAGCTTAGGGGGACTCTCTGGAAACACCATATATTTT
TRBJ2-7 TRBD2 many TRBV27 CASRALAGGYEQYF TGTGCCAGCAGGGCACTAGCGGGAGGGTACGAGCAGTACTTC
TRBJ2-7 - many TRBV5-8 CASSLDLEKQYF TGTGCCAGCAGCTTGGACCTCGAAAAGCAGTACTTC
TRBJ2-1 TRBD2 many TRBV7-2 CASSLGGGGAYNEQFF TGTGCCAGCAGCTTAGGGGGCGGGGGGGCCTACAATGAGCAGTTCTTC
TRBJ2-1 TRBD2 many TRBV12-3/TRBV12-4 CASTLGTSGGSLRPYNEQFF TGTGCCAGCACCTTGGGGACTAGCGGGGGGTCCTTGAGGCCCTACAATGAGCAGTTCTTC
TRBJ2-7 TRBD2 few TRBV10-3 CAISVPTSGGGTYEQYF TGTGCCATCAGTGTTCCGACTAGCGGGGGGGGCACCTACGAGCAGTACTTC
TRBJ1-6 - many TRBV28 CASTPRGRVNSPLHF TGTGCCAGCACTCCCCGAGGCAGGGTAAATTCACCCCTCCACTTT
TRBJ2-1 TRBD2 - TRBV5-1 CASSLILSSGSNEQFF TGCGCCAGCAGCTTAATCTTATCTAGCGGGAGCAATGAGCAGTTCTTC
TRBJ1-2 TRBD1 - TRBV7-9 CASSPPQGQDGYTF TGTGCCAGCAGCCCACCACAGGGACAGGACGGCTACACCTTC
TRBJ1-2 TRBD1 - TRBV4-3 CASSQDRTGVRGYTF TGCGCCAGCAGCCAAGATCGGACAGGGGTGCGGGGCTACACCTTC
TRBJ2-5 TRBD2 many TRBV10-3 CAISASGEETQYF TGTGCCATCAGTGCTAGCGGGGAAGAGACCCAGTACTTC
TRBJ2-7 TRBD2 many TRBV5-6 CASSLRLAGGLIDEQYF TGTGCCAGCAGCTTGAGGCTAGCGGGGGGATTAATCGACGAGCAGTACTTC
TRBJ2-5 TRBD1 many TRBV7-9 CASSVRTGWIVETQYF TGTGCCAGCAGCGTGAGGACAGGGTGGATTGTGGAGACCCAGTACTTC
TRBJ2-1 - few TRBV4-2 CASSQVALSYNEQFF TGTGCCAGCAGCCAAGTAGCCCTCTCCTACAATGAGCAGTTCTTC
TRBJ2-3 - - TRBV6-6 CASSYSFPQYF TGTGCCAGCAGTTACTCGTTTCCGCAGTATTTT
TRBJ2-6 - many TRBV12-3/TRBV12-4 CASSFPVDTLTGANVLTF TGTGCCAGCAGTTTCCCTGTGGACACCCTTACTGGGGCCAACGTCCTGACTTTC
TRBJ2-2 - many TRBV20-1 CSARVTDTGELFF TGCAGTGCTAGAGTAACTGACACCGGGGAGCTGTTTTTT
TRBJ2-1 TRBD2 many TRBV7-2 CASSFYFPLAGGSDEQFF TGTGCCAGCAGCTTCTACTTCCCACTAGCGGGGGGGTCCGATGAGCAGTTCTTC
TRBJ2-6 - many TRBV4-1 CASSRTSGANVLTF TGCGCCAGCAGCCGGACATCTGGGGCCAACGTCCTGACTTTC
TRBJ2-7 - - TRBV28 CASKNSYEQYF TGTGCCAGCAAAAACTCCTACGAGCAGTACTTC
TRBJ2-7 TRBD2 few TRBV7-8 CASCRGRVGAEQYF TGTGCCAGCTGCCGGGGGAGGGTAGGGGCCGAGCAGTACTTC
TRBJ1-5 TRBD1 many TRBV9 CASSAGGTGDQPQHF TGTGCCAGCAGCGCTGGTGGGACAGGGGATCAGCCCCAGCATTTT
TRBJ1-5 - many TRBV4-1 CASSPGPTQPQHF TGCGCCAGCAGCCCGGGACCGACCCAGCCCCAGCATTTT
TRBJ2-1 TRBD2 many TRBV4-2 CASSQERTSGGPSSYNEQFF TGTGCCAGCAGCCAAGAGCGGACTAGCGGGGGCCCGAGCTCCTACAATGAGCAGTTCTTC
TRBJ2-7 - many TRBV27 CASTLVAGPYEQYF TGTGCCAGCACACTTGTCGCAGGGCCCTACGAGCAGTACTTC
TRBJ2-5 TRBD2 many TRBV7-9 CASSSDSGRASETQYF TGTGCCAGCAGCTCCGATAGCGGGAGGGCCTCGGAGACCCAGTACTTC
TRBJ2-5 - many TRBV28 CASTARFGRETQYF TGTGCCAGCACCGCTAGATTTGGGAGAGAGACCCAGTACTTC
TRBJ2-7 - - TRBV4-3 CASSQDQDLHYEQYF TGCGCCAGCAGCCAAGATCAGGACCTTCACTACGAGCAGTACTTC
TRBJ2-1 TRBD2 many TRBV9 CASSVAWGGNNEQFF TGTGCCAGCAGCGTAGCTTGGGGGGGGAACAATGAGCAGTTCTTC
TRBJ1-1 - many TRBV7-9 CASTGPPWAFF TGTGCCAGCACAGGGCCTCCCTGGGCTTTCTTT
TRBJ2-7 - many TRBV28 CARQVCYEQYF TGTGCCAGACAGGTTTGCTACGAGCAGTACTTC
TRBJ2-7 - many TRBV12-3/TRBV12-4 CASSFSQGPYEQYF TGTGCCAGCAGTTTTAGTCAGGGGCCCTACGAGCAGTACTTC